What follows are 23 T cell receptor beta chains derived from one specimen sequenced in a study of T cells in tuberculosis. The data were produced by immunoSEQ multiplex PCR, yet TCRdb's version contains in-frame clones alone and is incomplete. Among about 50,000 clones, nearly 95% were seen once, and the ten largest hold approximately 1.5%. Regarding time point: new active TB diagnosis, blood taken before or within 7 days of starting treatment. The sequencing here drew on PBMCs, taken at tuberculosis diagnosis. Receptors were obtained from an adult with tuberculosis.

V gene TRBV7-9 combines with J gene TRBJ1-6; D is perhaps TRBD1 (6 bases). This CDR3 has 12 amino acids. V was shortened by 7 bases and J by 9 bases, with 10 bases between the two germline ends. Germline assignment: CDR1 SEHNR and CDR2 FQNEAQ (reference sequence). CDR3 DNA sequence: TGTGCCAGCACAAGGGGGACTTCACCCCTCCACTTT. Its protein product is CASTRGTSPLHF.

The V and J genes are TRBV15 and TRBJ1-5; D is perhaps TRBD1 (6 bases). The germline gives CDR1 LNHNV, CDR2 YYDKDF (reference sequence). Trimming left V 1 base short and J 0 bases short, with 10 bases between. CDR3 size: 16 residues. CDR3 bases: TGTGCCACCAGCAGAGCAGGGGAGAATAGCAATCAGCCCCAGCATTTT. As protein: CATSRAGENSNQPQHF. The whole variable domain, remainder taken from reference TRBV15 and TRBJ1-5, is DAMVIQNPRYQVTQFGKPVTLSCSQTLNHNVMYWYQQKSSQAPKLLFHYYDKDFNNEADTPDNFQSRRPNTSFCFLDIRSPGLGDTAMYLCATSRAGENSNQPQHFGDGTRLSIL.

The J gene is TRBJ2-2, the V gene TRBV19; maybe TRBD1 (5 bases). Trimming removed 5 bases from V and 7 bases from J, with 20 bases in between. The CDR3 has 16 residues. Germline V gene lookup returns CDR1 LNHDA and CDR2 SQIVND (reference sequence). CDR3 nucleotide sequence: TGTGCCAGTAGTTTCCCCCGAACAGGTCTTAACGGGGAGCTGTTTTTT. This sequence encodes CASSFPRTGLNGELFF.

The chain links TRBV7-2 to TRBJ2-2; D remains ambiguous. Trimming shortened V by 2 bases and J by 5 bases, and 3 bases separated the two germline ends. The CDR3 loop spans 12 amino acids. Looked up from germline, CDR1 is SGHTA and CDR2 is FQGNSA. The CDR3 DNA sequence: TGTGCCAGCAGCTTACAGACCGGGGAGCTGTTTTTT. Encoded protein: CASSLQTGELFF.

The rearrangement links TRBV27 to TRBJ2-6; TRBD1 matches 10 bases. V lost 7 bases and J lost 1; bases outside the gene matches: 13. There are 19 residues in the CDR3. CDR1 MNHEY and CDR2 SMNVEV come from the germline V gene (reference sequence). The CDR3 reads CASTSSWTGGTSGANVLTF. The CDR3 nucleotides read TGTGCCAGCACTTCCTCCTGGACAGGGGGAACTTCTGGGGCCAACGTCCTGACTTTC.

The chain uses TRBV7-6 and TRBJ2-7, with TRBD1 identical over 7 bases. The CDR3 length is 13 residues. Germline values: CDR1 SGHVS, CDR2 FNYEAQ. V was clipped by 7 bases and J by 6 bases; unmatched bases: 9. CDR3 protein: CASTQSRTGEQYF. Written as DNA, the CDR3 is TGTGCCAGCACCCAAAGTCGGACAGGCGAGCAGTACTTC. Variable domain in full (rest from reference TRBV7-6 and TRBJ2-7): GAGVSQSPRYKVTKRGQDVALRCDPISGHVSLYWYRQALGQGPEFLTYFNYEAQQDKSGLPNDRFSAERPEGSISTLTIQRTEQRDSAMYRCASTQSRTGEQYFGPGTRLTVT.

This sequence joins TRBV30 and TRBJ2-7; TRBD1 is a possible D gene (6 bases). V shed 0 bases and J shed 2 bases, with 17 bases lying between them. The CDR3 consists of 16 residues. Germline CDR1 reads GTSNPN; CDR2 reads SVGIG (reference sequence). CDR3 sequence reads: CAWSVPRGSFAYEQYF. In DNA form, the CDR3 reads TGTGCCTGGAGTGTACCGAGGGGGAGTTTTGCCTACGAGCAGTACTTC.

The V gene is TRBV4-2, the J gene TRBJ2-5; TRBD2 matches at 7 bases. The V gene's germline CDR1 is LGHNA and CDR2 YNFKEQ. The ends lost 0 bases at V and 4 bases at J; junction bases unmatched: 5. The CDR3 is 15 amino acids. The CDR3 coding sequence is TGTGCCAGCAGCCAAGAGAGGACTAGGGTAGAGACCCAGTACTTC. It codes for CASSQERTRVETQYF.

The CDR3 here is CAISEPTDYGADTQYF. The CDR3 coding sequence is TGTGCCATCAGTGAGCCAACTGACTACGGCGCAGATACGCAGTATTTT. The gene calls are TRBV10-3 and TRBJ2-3; D possibly corresponds to TRBD2 (5 bases). The CDR3 length is 16 residues. In germline, CDR1 is ENHRY, CDR2 SYGVKD. V was shortened by 2 bases and J by 4 bases, with 16 bases between the two germline ends.

The rearrangement uses TRBV15 and TRBJ1-6; 9 nucleotides line up with TRBD1. The CDR3 runs to 15 residues. The ends lost 1 base at V and 10 bases at J; junction bases unmatched: 5. Germline V lookup: CDR1 LNHNV, CDR2 YYDKDF (reference sequence). CDR3 sequence: CATSRGGQGRSPLHF. CDR3 bases: TGTGCCACCAGCAGAGGGGGACAGGGTCGATCACCCCTCCACTTT.

The J gene is TRBJ2-2, the V gene TRBV5-4; D gene unclear. CDR1 SGHNT and CDR2 YYREEE come from the germline V gene (reference sequence). Trimming took off 0 bases at V and 6 bases at J, with 6 bases between the two ends. The CDR3 has 13 amino acids. CDR3 sequence (DNA): TGTGCCAGCAGCTTGGTTCAGGCCGGGGAGCTGTTTTTT. It is translated as CASSLVQAGELFF.

This chain links TRBV5-1 with TRBJ2-5, with TRBD2 matching over 9 bases. CDR1 SGHRS and CDR2 YFSETQ come from the germline V gene. J lost 2 bases, V lost 0 bases, and 2 bases had no gene match. The CDR3 length is 15 residues. In DNA form, the CDR3 reads TGCGCCAGCAGCTTGGGGACTAGCGTACAAGAGACCCAGTACTTC. Protein sequence: CASSLGTSVQETQYF.

CDR3 sequence: CASSLAGYGKDTQYF. CDR3 DNA: TGCGCCAGCAGCTTGGCGGGGTATGGGAAAGATACGCAGTATTTT. J is TRBJ2-3 and V is TRBV5-1; D is possibly TRBD2 (5 bases). V was trimmed by 0 bases and J by 5 bases, leaving 13 bases between them. Germline V gene lookup returns CDR1 SGHRS and CDR2 YFSETQ. The CDR3 is 15 residues long.

The rearrangement joins TRBV5-6 to TRBJ2-5; 9 bases line up with TRBD1. The CDR3 spans 16 residues. Germline-derived CDR1 and CDR2 are SGHDT and YYEEEE. With V trimmed by 1 base and J by 0 bases, 4 bases remained unmatched. Here the CDR3 DNA reads TGTGCCAGCAGCTTGTTCTGGACAGGGGACCAAGAGACCCAGTACTTC. It translates to CASSLFWTGDQETQYF.

The CDR3 loop is CASSSSWGRGDTEAFF. CDR3 DNA sequence: TGCGCCAGCAGCTCTTCGTGGGGGCGAGGGGACACTGAAGCTTTCTTT. The chain is built from TRBV5-1 and TRBJ1-1; D perhaps matches TRBD1 (6 bases). V was clipped by 3 bases and J by 3 bases, with 18 bases between them. CDR1 and CDR2 (germline): SGHRS, YFSETQ. CDR3 length equals 16 residues.

V is TRBV25-1 and J is TRBJ2-5; D may be TRBD2 (6 bases). Trimming stripped 1 base from V and 5 bases from J, with 11 bases between. Germline V gene sequence: CDR1 MGHDK, CDR2 SYGVNS. The CDR3 extends over 14 amino acids. CDR3 bases: TGTGCCAGCAGTGAATTCGGGAGTGGTGAGACCCAGTACTTC. This translates into CASSEFGSGETQYF.

The rearrangement uses TRBV7-2 and TRBJ2-7; 7 nucleotides match TRBD1. The germline V gene has CDR1 SGHTA and CDR2 FQGNSA. V was pared by 5 bases and J by 0 bases, with 7 bases of the junction left unmatched. The CDR3 spans 15 residues. The CDR3 is CASSIQGFSSYEQYF. DNA of the CDR3: TGTGCCAGCAGCATACAGGGGTTTTCCTCCTACGAGCAGTACTTC.

The V and J genes are TRBV5-4 and TRBJ2-5; D gene uncertain. Germline V lookup: CDR1 SGHNT, CDR2 YYREEE (reference sequence). V lost 1 base and J lost 0, with 7 bases in between. This CDR3 contains 14 residues. The CDR3 DNA sequence: TGTGCCAGCAGCTTGAACGGGTACCAAGAGACCCAGTACTTC. Amino acids: CASSLNGYQETQYF.

The chain carries TRBV19 and TRBJ2-7; possibly TRBD1 for D (5 bases). This CDR3 is built from 15 residues. The V end lost 5 bases, the J end lost 6 bases, and 20 bases lay between the germline ends. Germline CDR1 and CDR2: LNHDA and SQIVND (reference sequence). CDR3 amino acids: CASSPYGRDPAEQYF. The CDR3 bases are TGTGCCAGTAGTCCGTACGGCAGGGATCCAGCCGAGCAGTACTTC. Combining the CDR3 with reference TRBV19 and TRBJ2-7 gives the whole variable domain DGGITQSPKYLFRKEGQNVTLSCEQNLNHDAMYWYRQDPGQGLRLIYYSQIVNDFQKGDIAEGYSVSREKKESFPLTVTSAQKNPTAFYLCASSPYGRDPAEQYFGPGTRLTVT.

The gene calls are TRBV28 and TRBJ2-3; no definite D call. Trimming took off 5 bases at V and 0 bases at J, with 9 bases between the two ends. The germline V gene has CDR1 MDHEN and CDR2 SYDVKM. The CDR3 runs to 14 residues. CDR3 DNA sequence: TGTGCCAGCAGTCCTTCCCCTAGCACAGATACGCAGTATTTT. It encodes CASSPSPSTDTQYF.

The chain carries TRBV28 and TRBJ1-2; D is ambiguous. Germline V CDR1 and CDR2: MDHEN, SYDVKM. CDR3 length: 13 residues. V shed 2 bases and J shed 1 base, with 5 bases lying between them. CDR3 DNA: TGTGCCAGCAGTTTAGAGGGTAACTATGGCTACACCTTC. It specifies CASSLEGNYGYTF.

The rearrangement uses TRBV18 and TRBJ2-1; 13 nucleotides match TRBD2. J lost 0 bases, V lost 5 bases, and 1 base had no gene match. The CDR3 spans 16 residues. Per germline, CDR1 KGHSH and CDR2 LQKENI. The CDR3, as DNA: TGTGCCAGCTCAACTAGCGGGGGGGCCTCCTACAATGAGCAGTTCTTC. This codes for CASSTSGGASYNEQFF.

The chain employs TRBV29-1 and TRBJ2-3; 10 bases line up with TRBD2. The V and J ends lost 1 base and 1 base, in that order; junction bases with no gene match: 8. CDR1 and CDR2 from the germline V gene are SQVTM and ANQGSEA. This CDR3 comprises 17 residues. CDR3 DNA: TGCAGCGTTGAAGTGGGGGACGGACTAGCGGGCACAGATACGCAGTATTTT. Protein: CSVEVGDGLAGTDTQYF.